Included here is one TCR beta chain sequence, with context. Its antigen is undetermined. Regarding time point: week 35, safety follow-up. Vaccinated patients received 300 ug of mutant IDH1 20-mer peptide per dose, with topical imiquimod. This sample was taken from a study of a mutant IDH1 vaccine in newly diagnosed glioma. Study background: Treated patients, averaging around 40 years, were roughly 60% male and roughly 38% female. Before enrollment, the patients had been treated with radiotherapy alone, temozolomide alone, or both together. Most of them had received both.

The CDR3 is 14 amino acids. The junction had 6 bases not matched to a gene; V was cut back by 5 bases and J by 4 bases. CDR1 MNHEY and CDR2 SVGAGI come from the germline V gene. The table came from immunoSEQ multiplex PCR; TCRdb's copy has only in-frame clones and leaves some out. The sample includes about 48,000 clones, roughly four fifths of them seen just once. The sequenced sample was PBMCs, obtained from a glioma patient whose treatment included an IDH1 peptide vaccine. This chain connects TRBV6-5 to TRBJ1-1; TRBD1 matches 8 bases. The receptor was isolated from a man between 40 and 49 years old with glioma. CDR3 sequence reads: CASSKDRVGTEAFF. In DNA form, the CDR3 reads TGTGCCAGCAGTAAGGACAGGGTGGGCACTGAAGCTTTCTTT.